This TCR beta chain was identified during a study of T-cell reconstitution after alpha-beta-depleted transplantation in children. This CDR3 is built from 14 residues. The germline gives CDR1 SGHTA, CDR2 FQGNSA. The germline V and J ends were trimmed by 5 bases and 2 bases, with 12 bases remaining between them. Preparation of the TCRbeta library involved a method that used unique molecular identifiers. TCRdb recomputed calls from the PCR reads with MiXCR, one row per CDR3 protein. This sample has about 640,000 distinct CDR3 sequences, with roughly 17% found just once. This clonotype has a count of ten or more.

The chain has TRBV7-2 and TRBJ1-1, with D hard to call. This receptor was identified in a human donor who donated a stem cell graft to a child with acute myeloid leukemia. Source: PBMCs from the stem cell graft donor, taken from the stem cell graft. The CDR3 sequence is CASSADVSNTEAFF. The CDR3 DNA sequence: TGTGCCAGCAGCGCGGACGTTAGCAACACTGAAGCTTTCTTT.